The rows below give T cell receptor beta chains drawn from one sample of a study of blood T cell repertoires in COVID-19. Profiled with immunoSEQ multiplex PCR; TCRdb holds only in-frame clones, not every one. The sample holds tens of thousands of clones, just over 85% seen once. The source material was peripheral blood. Receptors originate from a woman aged 55-69 years with acute or convalescent COVID-19. Each CDR3 is given with its conserved first and last residue. Fields, in order: V gene, J gene, CDR3 length, D gene, clone size, CDR3 DNA, CDR3 protein. D genes are given only for firm matches. Clone size is not always given. Where it is, it says once, few, many or a class for expanded clones.

TRBV29-1,TRBJ2-2,12,.,.,TGTTGTACGGCGGGGAACACCGGGGAGCTGTTTTTT,CCTAGNTGELFF
TRBV7-9,TRBJ1-1,18,TRBD1,.,TGTGCCAGCAGCTTAGTACACGGGACAGGGGGGAGGTACACTGAAGCTTTCTTT,CASSLVHGTGGRYTEAFF
TRBV14,TRBJ2-1,15,TRBD1,.,TGTGCCAGCAGCCCTAGGGGACAGGGGGACAATGAGCAGTTCTTC,CASSPRGQGDNEQFF
TRBV5-1,TRBJ1-1,13,.,.,TGCGCCAGCAGCTTGGCGGCAGGGTCTGAAGCTTTCTTT,CASSLAAGSEAFF
TRBV6-5,TRBJ1-1,13,.,.,TGTGCCAGCCCCGGGCAGTCATATCCGGGGGCTTTCTTT,CASPGQSYPGAFF
TRBV11-2,TRBJ2-7,13,TRBD1,once,TGTGCCAGCAGCTCTGAACAGGGGTACGAGCAGTACTTC,CASSSEQGYEQYF
TRBV6-5,TRBJ1-2,14,.,.,TGTGCCAGCAGCCGCGGGGGGGGTCCTTATGGCTACACCTTC,CASSRGGGPYGYTF
TRBV29-1,TRBJ2-3,15,.,.,TGCAGCGTTGAGGCTGTTGGCGGAAACACAGATACGCAGTATTTT,CSVEAVGGNTDTQYF
TRBV9,TRBJ2-7,14,TRBD1,.,TGTGCCAGCACCCCAGGGACAGGGAGCTACGAGCAGTACTTC,CASTPGTGSYEQYF
TRBV5-8,TRBJ2-5,14,TRBD1,.,TGTGCCAGCAGCACGGGACAGGGGGCAGAGACCCAGTACTTC,CASSTGQGAETQYF
TRBV6-1,TRBJ2-2,15,.,.,TGTGCCAGCAGTGAATGGACAGTCCTCCCCGGGGAGCTGTTTTTT,CASSEWTVLPGELFF
TRBV3-1/TRBV3-2,TRBJ1-2,15,TRBD1,.,TGTGCCAGCAGCCACGCTACCGGACAGGGGTATGGCTACACCTTC,CASSHATGQGYGYTF
TRBV6-5,TRBJ1-1,14,.,.,TGTGCCAGCAGTTACTCTGCCGGGGACACTGAAGCTTTCTTT,CASSYSAGDTEAFF
TRBV5-4,TRBJ1-2,16,.,.,TGTGCCAGCAGCTTGGGTGGGCGTTCGGCTAACTATGGCTACACCTTC,CASSLGGRSANYGYTF
TRBV11-2,TRBJ2-3,15,.,.,TGTGCCAGCAGCCAACCCTTACTAGCAGGAGATACGCAGTATTTT,CASSQPLLAGDTQYF
TRBV5-8,TRBJ1-2,15,.,.,TGTGCCAGCAGCTTTAGTACAGTAACTAACTATGGCTACACCTTC,CASSFSTVTNYGYTF